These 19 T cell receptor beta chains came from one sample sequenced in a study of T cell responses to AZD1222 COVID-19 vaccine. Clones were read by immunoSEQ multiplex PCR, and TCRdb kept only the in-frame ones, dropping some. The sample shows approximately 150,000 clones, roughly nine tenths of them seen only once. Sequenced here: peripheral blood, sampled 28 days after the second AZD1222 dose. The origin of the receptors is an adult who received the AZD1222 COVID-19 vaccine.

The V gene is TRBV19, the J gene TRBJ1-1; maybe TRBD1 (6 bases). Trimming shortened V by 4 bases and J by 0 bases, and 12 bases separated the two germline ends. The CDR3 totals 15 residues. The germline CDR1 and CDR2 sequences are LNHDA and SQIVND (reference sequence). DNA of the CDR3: TGTGCCAGTAGTAAGCCGGGACAACTGAACACTGAAGCTTTCTTT. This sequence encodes CASSKPGQLNTEAFF.

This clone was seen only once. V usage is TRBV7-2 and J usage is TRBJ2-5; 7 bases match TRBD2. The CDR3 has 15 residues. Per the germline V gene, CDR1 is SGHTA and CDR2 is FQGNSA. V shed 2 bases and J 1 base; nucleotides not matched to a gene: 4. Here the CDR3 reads CASSLMRGSQETQYF. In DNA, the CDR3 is TGTGCCAGCAGCTTAATGCGGGGGTCCCAAGAGACCCAGTACTTC.

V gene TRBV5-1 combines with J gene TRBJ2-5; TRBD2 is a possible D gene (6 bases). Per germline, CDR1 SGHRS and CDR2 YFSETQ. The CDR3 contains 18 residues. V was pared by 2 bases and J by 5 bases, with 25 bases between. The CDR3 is CASSFFSLSGILWETQYF. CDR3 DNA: TGCGCCAGCAGCTTCTTTAGTCTTAGCGGCATTTTATGGGAGACCCAGTACTTC.

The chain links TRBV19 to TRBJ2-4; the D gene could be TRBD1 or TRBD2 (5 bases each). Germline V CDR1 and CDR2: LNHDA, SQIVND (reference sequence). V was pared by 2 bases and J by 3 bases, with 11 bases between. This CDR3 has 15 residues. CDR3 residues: CASSISWDGKNIQYF. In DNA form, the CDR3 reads TGTGCCAGTAGTATATCGTGGGACGGCAAAAACATTCAGTACTTC.

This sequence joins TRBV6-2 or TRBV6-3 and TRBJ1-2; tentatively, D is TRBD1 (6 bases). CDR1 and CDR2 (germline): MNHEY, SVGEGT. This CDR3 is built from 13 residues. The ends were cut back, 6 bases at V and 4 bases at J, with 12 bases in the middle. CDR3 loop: CASSETGLYGYTF. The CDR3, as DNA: TGTGCCAGCAGCGAAACAGGGCTCTATGGCTACACCTTC.

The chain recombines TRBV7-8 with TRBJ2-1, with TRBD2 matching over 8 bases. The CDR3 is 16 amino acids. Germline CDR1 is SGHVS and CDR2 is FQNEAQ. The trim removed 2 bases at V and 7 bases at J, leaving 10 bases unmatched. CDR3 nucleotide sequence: TGTGCCAGCAGCTTATTAGCGCGGGGGGCCTGGAATGAGCAGTTCTTC. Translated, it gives CASSLLARGAWNEQFF.

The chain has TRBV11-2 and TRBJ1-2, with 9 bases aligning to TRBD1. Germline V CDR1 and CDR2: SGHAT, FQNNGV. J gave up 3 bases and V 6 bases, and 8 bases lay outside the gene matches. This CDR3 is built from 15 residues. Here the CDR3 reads CASRQTGGLDYGYTF. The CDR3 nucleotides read TGTGCCAGCAGACAAACAGGGGGCCTTGACTATGGCTACACCTTC.

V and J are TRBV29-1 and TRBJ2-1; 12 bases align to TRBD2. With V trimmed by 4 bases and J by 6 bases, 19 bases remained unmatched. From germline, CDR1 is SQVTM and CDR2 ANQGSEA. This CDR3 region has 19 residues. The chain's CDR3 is CSVVFLASGRGWGTNEQFF. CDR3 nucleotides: TGCAGCGTTGTATTTCTGGCTAGCGGGAGGGGATGGGGGACCAATGAGCAGTTCTTC.

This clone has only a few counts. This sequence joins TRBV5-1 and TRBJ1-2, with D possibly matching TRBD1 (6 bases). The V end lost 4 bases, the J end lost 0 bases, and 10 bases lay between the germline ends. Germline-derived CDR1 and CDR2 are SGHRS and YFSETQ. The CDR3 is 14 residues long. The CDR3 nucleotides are TGCGCCAGCAGCGAACAGGGAACTAACTATGGCTACACCTTC. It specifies CASSEQGTNYGYTF.

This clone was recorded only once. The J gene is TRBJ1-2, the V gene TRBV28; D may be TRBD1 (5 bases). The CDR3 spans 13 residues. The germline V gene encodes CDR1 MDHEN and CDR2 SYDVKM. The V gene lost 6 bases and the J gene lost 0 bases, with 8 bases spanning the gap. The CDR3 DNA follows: TGTGCCAGCAGGGAGACAGCTAACTATGGCTACACCTTC. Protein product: CASRETANYGYTF.

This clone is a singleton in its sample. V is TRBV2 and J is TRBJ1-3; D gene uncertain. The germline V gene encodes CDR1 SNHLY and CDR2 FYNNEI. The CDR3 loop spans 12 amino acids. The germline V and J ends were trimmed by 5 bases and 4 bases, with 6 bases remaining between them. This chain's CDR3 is CASSLYGNTIYF. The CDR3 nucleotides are TGTGCCAGCAGTCTCTACGGAAACACCATATATTTT. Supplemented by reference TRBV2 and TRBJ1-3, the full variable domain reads EPEVTQTPSHQVTQMGQEVILRCVPISNHLYFYWYRQILGQKVEFLVSFYNNEISEKSEIFDDQFSVERPDGSNFTLKIRSTKLEDSAMYFCASSLYGNTIYFGEGSWLTVV.

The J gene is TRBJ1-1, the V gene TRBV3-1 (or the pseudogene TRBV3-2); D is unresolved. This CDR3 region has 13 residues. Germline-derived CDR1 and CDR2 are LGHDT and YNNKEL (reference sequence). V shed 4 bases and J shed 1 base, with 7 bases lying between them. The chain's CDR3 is CASSLSGNTEAFF. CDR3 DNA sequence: TGTGCCAGCAGCCTTTCAGGGAACACTGAAGCTTTCTTT.

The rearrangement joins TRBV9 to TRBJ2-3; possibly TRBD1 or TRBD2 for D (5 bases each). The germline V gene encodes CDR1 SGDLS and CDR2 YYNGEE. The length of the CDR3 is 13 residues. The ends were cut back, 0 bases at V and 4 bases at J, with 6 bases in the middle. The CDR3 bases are TGTGCCAGCAGCGTAGTGGGGGCAGATACGCAGTATTTT. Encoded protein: CASSVVGADTQYF.

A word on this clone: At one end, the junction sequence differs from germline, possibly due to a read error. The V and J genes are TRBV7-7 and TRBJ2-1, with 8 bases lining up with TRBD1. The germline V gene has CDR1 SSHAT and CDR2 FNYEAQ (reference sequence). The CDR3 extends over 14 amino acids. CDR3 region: CASSLTGGYNEQFF. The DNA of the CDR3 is TGTGCTAGCAGCTTAACAGGGGGCTACAATGAGCAGTTCTTC.

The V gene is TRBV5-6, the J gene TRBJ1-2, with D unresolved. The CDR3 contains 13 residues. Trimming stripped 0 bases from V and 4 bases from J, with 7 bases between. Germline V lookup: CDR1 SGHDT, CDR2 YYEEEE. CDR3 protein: CASSLDRLYGYTF. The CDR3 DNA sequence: TGTGCCAGCAGCTTGGACAGACTCTATGGCTACACCTTC.

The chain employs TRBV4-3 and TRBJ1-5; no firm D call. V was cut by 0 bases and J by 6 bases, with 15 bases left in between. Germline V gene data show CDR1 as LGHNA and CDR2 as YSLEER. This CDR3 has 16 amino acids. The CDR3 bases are TGCGCCAGCAGCCAAGATTGGTTGGGCGACGGTCAGCCCCAGCATTTT. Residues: CASSQDWLGDGQPQHF.

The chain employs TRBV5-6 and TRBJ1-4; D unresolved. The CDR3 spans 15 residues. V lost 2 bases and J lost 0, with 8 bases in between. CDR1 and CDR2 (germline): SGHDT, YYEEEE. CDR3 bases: TGTGCCAGCAGCTTCGACGGTACAACTAATGAAAAACTGTTTTTT. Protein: CASSFDGTTNEKLFF.

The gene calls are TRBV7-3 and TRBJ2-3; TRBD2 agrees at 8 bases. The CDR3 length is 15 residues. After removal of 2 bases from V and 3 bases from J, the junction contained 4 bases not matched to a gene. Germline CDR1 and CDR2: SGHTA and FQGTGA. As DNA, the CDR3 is TGTGCCAGCAGCTTAGTTAGCGGGGCTACAGATACGCAGTATTTT. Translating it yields CASSLVSGATDTQYF.

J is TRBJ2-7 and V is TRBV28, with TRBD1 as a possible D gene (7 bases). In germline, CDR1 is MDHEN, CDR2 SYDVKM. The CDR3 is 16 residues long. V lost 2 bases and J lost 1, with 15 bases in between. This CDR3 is CASSLRGQGGSYEQYF. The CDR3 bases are TGTGCCAGCAGTTTAAGGGGCCAGGGGGGTTCCTACGAGCAGTACTTC.